Listed here are 10 T cell receptor beta chains from one sample, sequenced in a study of T cell responses to AZD1222 COVID-19 vaccine. Repertoires were generated with immunoSEQ multiplex PCR, while TCRdb's copy carries only in-frame clones and drops some. The repertoire holds 200,000 or so clones, with 85% to 95% as singletons. The source material was peripheral blood, sampled on day 0 of AZD1222 vaccination. These receptors were taken from an adult in good health.

This clone was counted between two and nine times. The chain links TRBV29-1 to TRBJ1-2; D gene ambiguous. V was pared by 1 base and J by 8 bases, with 5 bases between. The CDR3 loop spans 10 amino acids. Germline CDR1 reads SQVTM; CDR2 reads ANQGSEA. The DNA of the CDR3 is TGCAGCGTTGAAGTACGGGGCTACACCTTC. Protein product: CSVEVRGYTF.

This clone was observed once. The rearrangement links TRBV7-3 to TRBJ1-1; no reliable D call. V lost 2 bases to trimming and J lost 1 base, with 8 bases between them. Germline V gene data show CDR1 as SGHTA and CDR2 as FQGTGA. This CDR3 comprises 14 residues. The CDR3 loop is CASSLGSANTEAFF. DNA for the CDR3: TGTGCCAGCAGCTTAGGATCGGCGAACACTGAAGCTTTCTTT.

DNA for the CDR3: TGTGCCAGCAGTATGGCGGCAACTAATGAAAAACTGTTTTTT. This gives the protein CASSMAATNEKLFF. The gene calls are TRBV2 and TRBJ1-4; no clear D gene. The V gene's germline CDR1 is SNHLY and CDR2 FYNNEI. The CDR3 sequence is 14 residues long. Between the trimmed V and J ends, which lost 5 bases and 0 bases, there was a span of 7 bases. The variable domain in full, completed from reference TRBV2 and TRBJ1-4, reads EPEVTQTPSHQVTQMGQEVILRCVPISNHLYFYWYRQILGQKVEFLVSFYNNEISEKSEIFDDQFSVERPDGSNFTLKIRSTKLEDSAMYFCASSMAATNEKLFFGSGTQLSVL.

The chain combines TRBV5-8 with TRBJ2-1, with 9 bases aligning to TRBD2. The CDR3 is 17 amino acids. The germline CDR1 and CDR2 sequences are SGHTS and YDEGEE. Trimming removed 4 bases from V and 3 bases from J; junction bases left unmatched: 11. The CDR3 loop reads CASSTGLARDGYNEQFF. CDR3 coding DNA: TGTGCCAGCAGCACTGGACTAGCGAGGGATGGCTACAATGAGCAGTTCTTC. Supplemented by reference TRBV5-8 and TRBJ2-1, the full variable domain reads EAGVTQSPTHLIKTRGQQATLRCSPISGHTSVYWYQQALGLGLQFLLWYDEGEERNRGNFPPRFSGRQFPNYSSELNVNALELEDSALYLCASSTGLARDGYNEQFFGPGTRLTVL.

The chain employs TRBV3-1 (or the pseudogene TRBV3-2) and TRBJ2-1; D uncertain. V shed 0 bases and J shed 3 bases, with 9 bases lying between them. CDR1 and CDR2 (germline): LGHDT, YNNKEL (reference sequence). CDR3 length: 15 amino acids. The CDR3 loop reads CASSQEASRYNEQFF. CDR3 bases: TGTGCCAGCAGCCAAGAAGCGTCTCGCTACAATGAGCAGTTCTTC.

The genes are TRBV3-1 (or the pseudogene TRBV3-2) and TRBJ2-5, with D uncertain. The CDR3 is 15 amino acids. Germline V gene data show CDR1 as LGHDT and CDR2 as YNNKEL (reference sequence). Trimming left V 0 bases short and J 6 bases short, with 14 bases between. The CDR3 DNA is TGTGCCAGCAGCCAAGATGGGCAGCCCCACAAGACCCAGTACTTC. This translates into CASSQDGQPHKTQYF.

This clone was seen more than once but under ten times. The rearrangement links TRBV7-2 to TRBJ1-2; no firm D call. The CDR3 consists of 15 residues. The germline V and J ends were trimmed by 1 base and 0 bases, with 9 bases remaining between them. CDR1 is SGHTA and CDR2 is FQGNSA in the germline V gene. CDR3 bases: TGTGCCAGCAGCTTAGGTGTCTCATCTAACTATGGCTACACCTTC. This translates into CASSLGVSSNYGYTF.

This rearrangement joins TRBV9 to TRBJ2-2; D might be TRBD1 or TRBD2, each matching 5 bases. The length of the CDR3 is 15 residues. V was cut by 3 bases and J by 0 bases, with 9 bases left in between. The germline V gene has CDR1 SGDLS and CDR2 YYNGEE. The CDR3 region is CASSERGSNTGELFF. CDR3 nucleotide sequence: TGTGCCAGCAGCGAGAGGGGCTCGAACACCGGGGAGCTGTTTTTT. Combining the CDR3 with reference TRBV9 and TRBJ2-2 gives the whole variable domain DSGVTQTPKHLITATGQRVTLRCSPRSGDLSVYWYQQSLDQGLQFLIQYYNGEERAKGNILERFSAQQFPDLHSELNLSSLELGDSALYFCASSERGSNTGELFFGEGSRLTVL.

In nucleotides, the CDR3 is TGCGCCAGAGGGGATGAGGAAGGCTACACCTTC. Protein: CARGDEEGYTF. V gene TRBV10-1 combines with J gene TRBJ1-2; D might be TRBD1 (5 bases). Germline V gives CDR1 WNHNN, CDR2 SYGVQD (reference sequence). V lost 9 bases and J 8 bases, leaving 13 bases between the germline ends. The CDR3 runs to 11 residues.

This chain links TRBV6-2 or TRBV6-3 with TRBJ1-4, with a weak D call TRBD1 (5 bases). Trimming took 2 bases from V and 8 from J, leaving 12 bases between them. In germline, CDR1 is MNHEY, CDR2 SVGEGT. This CDR3 has 14 residues. The CDR3 region has the DNA TGTGCCAGCAGTTACCAGGGATCGTTAGAAAAACTGTTTTTT. Its translation: CASSYQGSLEKLFF.